This TCR beta chain derives from a study of T cells after posttransplantation cyclophosphamide. Libraries were prepared by immunoSEQ multiplex PCR; TCRdb keeps only in-frame clonotypes and omits some of them. The table lists some 31,000 clones, no singletons, with about 4.4% in the top ten. The related graft donor's blood sample was taken on the day of bone marrow donation. V gave up 4 bases and J gave up 6 bases; unmatched junction bases: 8. The CDR3 is 16 amino acids. Per the germline V gene, CDR1 is LNHDA and CDR2 is SQIVND (reference sequence). This clone is judged medium-sized. This sequence joins TRBV19 and TRBJ1-6; TRBD1 agrees at 8 bases. Sequenced sample: PBMCs. This TCR was recovered from a woman aged 25 to 39 in good health and a related stem cell transplant donor. CDR3 bases: TGTGCCAGTAGTACCCGATGGACAGGGAGTAATTCACCCCTCCACTTT. Its protein product is CASSTRWTGSNSPLHF.